The rows below give T cell receptor beta chains drawn from one sample of a study of cytomegalovirus exposure and HLA in healthy donors. This table comes from immunoSEQ multiplex PCR, and its TCRdb copy is limited to in-frame clones, with some not included. Of more than 90,000 clones in the sample, about four fifths were seen once. The specimen was PBMCs. Source of these receptors: a man under 40 in good health and CMV-seropositive. The CDR3 runs from the conserved cysteine through the conserved F or W. D genes are given only for firm matches. Clone size is stated in some rows and not others, as once, few, many or a class when expanded.

cdr3_aa,cdr3_nt,clone_size,v_call,j_call,d_call
CASGTGTGSAGYTF,TGTGCCAGCGGAACCGGGACAGGGTCTGCCGGCTACACCTTC,.,TRBV2,TRBJ1-2,TRBD1
CASRETDNHLDTDTQYF,TGTGCCAGCAGGGAAACCGACAACCATCTCGACACAGATACGCAGTATTTT,.,TRBV6-1,TRBJ2-3,.
CASSITDRLFTEAFF,TGTGCCAGTAGTATCACTGACAGGCTTTTCACTGAAGCTTTCTTT,.,TRBV19,TRBJ1-1,.
CASSEGGGSPLHF,TGTGCCAGCAGTGAAGGGGGCGGTTCACCCCTCCACTTT,.,TRBV2,TRBJ1-6,.
CASSPSVGSNQPQHF,TGTGCCAGCAGCCCCTCAGTCGGGAGCAATCAGCCCCAGCATTTT,.,TRBV6-6,TRBJ1-5,.
CASRADRPAGNTIYF,TGTGCCAGCAGGGCGGACAGGCCAGCTGGAAACACCATATATTTT,few,TRBV6-1,TRBJ1-3,TRBD1
CASRRRTERNQPQHF,TGTGCCAGCAGGCGGCGGACAGAGAGAAATCAGCCCCAGCATTTT,few,TRBV2,TRBJ1-5,.
CAWSGGVAKNIQYF,TGTGCCTGGAGTGGGGGAGTAGCCAAAAACATTCAGTACTTC,.,TRBV30,TRBJ2-4,.
CASSAGGLAGYNEQFF,TGCGCCAGCAGCGCAGGGGGACTAGCGGGCTACAATGAGCAGTTCTTC,.,TRBV5-1,TRBJ2-1,TRBD2
CASSSPGTQETQYF,TGTGCCAGCAGCTCTCCAGGTACCCAAGAGACCCAGTACTTC,.,TRBV5-6,TRBJ2-5,.
CASDLSDRMFYEQYF,TGCGCCAGCGACCTGTCGGACAGGATGTTCTACGAGCAGTACTTC,few,TRBV5-1,TRBJ2-7,TRBD1
CASTRGGTGELFF,TGTGCCAGCACCCGCGGGGGCACCGGGGAGCTGTTTTTT,few,TRBV7-9,TRBJ2-2,TRBD2
CAISDLDRGGEKLFF,TGTGCCATCAGTGATCTGGACAGGGGAGGGGAAAAACTGTTTTTT,.,TRBV10-3,TRBJ1-4,TRBD1
CASSLRQESEQFF,TGTGCCAGCAGCTTGCGCCAGGAAAGTGAGCAGTTCTTC,.,TRBV5-4,TRBJ2-1,.
CASSGAGGANYGYPF,TGTGCCAGCAGCGGGGCAGGGGGCGCGAACTATGGCTACCCCTTC,.,TRBV9,TRBJ1-2,TRBD1
CASSRDRGNTGELFF,TGTGCCAGCAGTCGAGACAGGGGCAACACCGGGGAGCTGTTTTTT,.,TRBV2,TRBJ2-2,TRBD1
CASSLALRDGTGVEETQYF,TGCGCCAGCAGCTTAGCCCTGCGTGACGGGACAGGGGTCGAAGAGACCCAGTACTTC,.,TRBV5-1,TRBJ2-5,TRBD1
CASSLSRPGSGELFF,TGTGCCAGCAGCTTATCACGTCCGGGATCCGGGGAGCTGTTTTTT,.,TRBV6-6,TRBJ2-2,.
CASSQALSGLALNEQFF,TGTGCCAGCAGCCAAGCGCTATCGGGACTAGCCTTAAATGAGCAGTTCTTC,.,TRBV14,TRBJ2-1,TRBD2
CASSLGRNSYEQYF,TGTGCCAGCAGCTTAGGCAGGAACTCCTACGAGCAGTACTTC,.,TRBV7-2,TRBJ2-7,.
CAIRAGTGDYEQYF,TGTGCCATCAGGGCCGGGACAGGGGACTACGAGCAGTACTTC,.,TRBV10-3,TRBJ2-7,TRBD1
CASSSLTGVTEAFF,TGTGCCAGCTCATCTCTGACAGGGGTCACTGAAGCTTTCTTT,.,TRBV18,TRBJ1-1,TRBD1
CASSLRQYGYTF,TGTGCCAGCAGCTTACGACAGTATGGCTACACCTTC,.,TRBV7-2,TRBJ1-2,.
CASSYIRDSYEQYF,TGTGCCAGCAGTTACATCCGGGACTCCTACGAGCAGTACTTC,.,TRBV6-6,TRBJ2-7,.
CSSSPGRQEAFF,TGTTCCAGCAGCCCCGGAAGACAGGAAGCTTTCTTT,.,TRBV7-9,TRBJ1-1,.
CASRDSGADTQYF,TGCGCCAGCCGGGACTCTGGGGCAGATACGCAGTATTTT,.,TRBV5-1,TRBJ2-3,.